The T cell receptor beta chain described here comes from a study of PD-1 blockade in classical Hodgkin lymphoma. Per the germline V gene, CDR1 is MNHEY and CDR2 is SMNVEV (reference sequence). Trimming shortened V by 6 bases and J by 1 base, and 13 bases separated the two germline ends. CDR3 length: 15 residues. Produced via immunoSEQ multiplex PCR; TCRdb's table is partial and in-frame only. Of about 4,300 clones in the sample, less than 75% were seen once. Indicated time point: cycle 4 day 1 (C4D1), after five to seven weeks of nivolumab. Every one of the patients relapsed after autologous stem cell transplantation (brentuximab vedotin exposure was variable). Magnetic negative selection, applied to thawed PBMCs, was used to isolate the CD8+ T cells.

The specimen was CD8+ T cells from blood, collected before the fourth cycle of nivolumab. This TCR was sampled from a human donor with classical Hodgkin lymphoma. The J gene is TRBJ1-5, the V gene TRBV27; no firm D call. The CDR3 DNA follows: TGTGCCAGCAGCCGTCAACAACAGAGCAATCAGCCCCAGCATTTT. Protein sequence: CASSRQQQSNQPQHF.